This passage covers 22 T cell receptor beta chains from one sample sequenced in a study of cytomegalovirus exposure and HLA in healthy donors. Use of 60 Vbeta and 13 Jbeta primers characterized the PCR. Repertoires were generated with immunoSEQ multiplex PCR, while TCRdb's copy carries only in-frame clones and drops some. This sample yields 220,000 or so clones, of which under 80% are seen a single time; less than 2% belongs to the top ten. The sequencing input was PBMCs. The source of these receptors is a woman in her twenties or thirties in good health and CMV-seronegative.

J is TRBJ2-7 and V is TRBV6-1, with 10 bases that match TRBD2. Unmatched junction bases numbered 4, after V lost 3 bases and J lost 5 bases. The germline CDR1 and CDR2 sequences are MNHNS and SASEGT. The CDR3 totals 14 residues. The CDR3 nucleotides read TGTGCCAGCAGTGAGGCTAGCGGGAGCGACGAGCAGTACTTC. Translation gives CASSEASGSDEQYF.

This clone was recorded only once. The chain joins TRBV2 to TRBJ1-2; 11 bases fit TRBD1. CDR3 size: 15 residues. The trim removed 11 bases at V and 4 bases at J, leaving 12 bases unmatched. The germline CDR1 and CDR2 sequences are SNHLY and FYNNEI. CDR3 region: CAGKVDRGPSYGYTF. In nucleotides, the CDR3 is TGTGCCGGTAAAGTGGACAGGGGGCCATCCTATGGCTACACCTTC.

This rearrangement joins TRBV29-1 to TRBJ1-2; tentative D call: TRBD1 (5 bases). V was shortened by 4 bases and J by 5 bases, with 35 bases between the two germline ends. The CDR3 consists of 20 residues. Germline V lookup: CDR1 SQVTM, CDR2 ANQGSEA. The CDR3 sequence is CSVVSQLGRQSKGIFYGYTF. Here the CDR3 DNA reads TGCAGCGTTGTATCCCAACTCGGACGGCAGTCCAAGGGGATATTTTATGGCTACACCTTC.

The genes are TRBV5-6 and TRBJ2-2; 9 bases align to TRBD1. From germline, CDR1 is SGHDT and CDR2 YYEEEE. The CDR3 consists of 16 residues. The junction had 10 bases not matched to a gene; V was cut back by 4 bases and J by 6 bases. CDR3 loop: CASSQEGQGGPGELFF. In DNA, the CDR3 is TGTGCCAGCAGCCAAGAGGGACAGGGTGGCCCCGGGGAGCTGTTTTTT.

This chain's CDR3 is CASSPTGSYEQYF. CDR3 bases: TGTGCCAGCAGCCCGACTGGTTCCTACGAGCAGTACTTC. The chain employs TRBV7-6 and TRBJ2-7; no reliable D call. The CDR3 length is 13 residues. The germline gives CDR1 SGHVS, CDR2 FNYEAQ. V lost 5 bases and J 1 base, leaving 9 bases between the germline ends.

This chain uses TRBV29-1 with TRBJ2-2, with D possibly being TRBD1 (7 bases). Germline V lookup: CDR1 SQVTM, CDR2 ANQGSEA. Trimming left V 4 bases short and J 7 bases short, with 10 bases between. This CDR3 region has 12 residues. DNA for the CDR3: TGCAGCGTTGGACAGGGAGGCGGGGAGCTGTTTTTT. The encoded protein is CSVGQGGGELFF.

The V and J genes are TRBV5-8 and TRBJ2-5, with 9 bases identical to TRBD2. This CDR3 contains 15 residues. V gave up 4 bases and J gave up 4 bases; unmatched junction bases: 8. CDR1 SGHTS and CDR2 YDEGEE come from the germline V gene. The CDR3 here is CASSQSGGTPETQYF. The CDR3 DNA reads as TGTGCCAGCAGCCAGAGCGGGGGGACCCCAGAGACCCAGTACTTC.

The rearrangement uses TRBV6-5 and TRBJ2-3; TRBD1 matches 9 bases. Germline CDR1 and CDR2: MNHEY and SVGAGI. Trimming removed 4 bases from V and 3 bases from J; junction bases left unmatched: 5. The CDR3 is 15 amino acids. The DNA of the CDR3 is TGTGCCAGCAGTTCCCCGGGACAGGGAACAGATACGCAGTATTTT. Its protein is CASSSPGQGTDTQYF.

V and J are TRBV7-9 and TRBJ2-1, with 7 nucleotides matching TRBD2. Germline V CDR1 and CDR2: SEHNR, FQNEAQ (reference sequence). The trim removed 5 bases at V and 3 bases at J, leaving 13 bases unmatched. The CDR3 consists of 17 residues. CDR3 bases: TGTGCCAGCAGCCCTCGAGTTGGCGGGAGTCTCTACAATGAGCAGTTCTTC. It translates to CASSPRVGGSLYNEQFF.

The chain has TRBV5-1 and TRBJ1-1, with a weak D call TRBD1 (5 bases). Trimming pared 1 base from V and 0 bases from J, leaving 13 bases between. The CDR3 totals 16 residues. Germline-derived CDR1 and CDR2 are SGHRS and YFSETQ. The CDR3 is CASSLPGQRLNTEAFF. The CDR3 DNA sequence: TGCGCCAGCAGCTTGCCAGGGCAGAGGCTGAACACTGAAGCTTTCTTT.

The genes are TRBV6-1 and TRBJ2-7; D is unclear. Germline values: CDR1 MNHNS, CDR2 SASEGT. V shed 7 bases and J shed 2 bases, with 9 bases lying between them. This CDR3 has 12 residues. As DNA, the CDR3 is TGTGCCAGCACTCTAGGAACCTACGAGCAGTACTTC. It encodes CASTLGTYEQYF.

The rearrangement links TRBV2 to TRBJ2-2; 9 positions agree with TRBD2. This CDR3 is built from 13 residues. Unmatched junction bases numbered 3, after V lost 4 bases and J lost 9 bases. Germline-derived CDR1 and CDR2 are SNHLY and FYNNEI. CDR3 DNA sequence: TGTGCCAGCAGTGGGACTAGCGTTCGGGAGCTGTTTTTT. Protein product: CASSGTSVRELFF.

The chain combines TRBV18 with TRBJ1-5; 7 bases align to TRBD1. The ends lost 4 bases at V and 5 bases at J; junction bases unmatched: 11. Germline V lookup: CDR1 KGHSH, CDR2 LQKENI. CDR3 length equals 16 residues. Written as DNA, the CDR3 is TGTGCCAGCTCACGGGAGGCGGACAGGCGCTATCAGCCCCAGCATTTT. It specifies CASSREADRRYQPQHF.

The chain is built from TRBV11-3 and TRBJ2-3; the D is unclear. The CDR3 length is 14 residues. Germline V gene lookup returns CDR1 SGHNT and CDR2 YENEEA. Trimming cost V 2 bases and J 1 base, with 7 bases left between them. The CDR3 coding sequence is TGTGCCAGCAGCTTAAGGCAGGGCACAGATACGCAGTATTTT. It specifies CASSLRQGTDTQYF. Full variable domain (missing parts from reference TRBV11-3 and TRBJ2-3): EAGVVQSPRYKIIEKKQPVAFWCNPISGHNTLYWYLQNLGQGPELLIRYENEEAVDDSQLPKDRFSAERLKGVDSTLKIQPAELGDSAVYLCASSLRQGTDTQYFGPGTRLTVL.

As for this clone: Germline is not matched at one junction end, which may reflect a read error. CDR3 sequence (DNA): TGCGTCAGCACCCTGCCGGGACTAGCGGGGACAACAGATACGCAGTATTTT. It specifies CVSTLPGLAGTTDTQYF. The chain recombines TRBV5-1 with TRBJ2-3; 13 nucleotides agree with TRBD2. Germline CDR1 and CDR2: SGHRS and YFSETQ. The CDR3 is 17 residues long.

The chain employs TRBV28 and TRBJ2-3, with 9 positions matching TRBD1. CDR1 and CDR2 (germline): MDHEN, SYDVKM. J lost 8 bases, V lost 6 bases, and 12 bases had no gene match. The CDR3 has 15 residues. CDR3 sequence (DNA): TGTGCCAGCAGCTCCGGGACAGGGTCTAGGGTTACGCAGTATTTT. Its translation is CASSSGTGSRVTQYF.

The chain combines TRBV29-1 with TRBJ2-1, with 8 bases that match TRBD1. The V segment lost 5 bases and the J segment 6 bases; nucleotides outside the gene matches: 6. The CDR3 runs 13 residues. Germline CDR1 is SQVTM and CDR2 is ANQGSEA. In DNA form, the CDR3 reads TGCAGCGTTCTCAGGGGGCGTCCCAATGAGCAGTTCTTC. This translates into CSVLRGRPNEQFF.

This chain uses TRBV4-2 with TRBJ2-7, with 12 nucleotides matching TRBD2. V lost 3 bases, J lost 2 bases, and 14 bases stayed unmatched. This CDR3 contains 19 residues. Germline V gives CDR1 LGHNA, CDR2 YNFKEQ. CDR3 residues: CASSHDLRTSGTSPYEQYF. CDR3 sequence (DNA): TGTGCCAGCAGCCACGATCTTCGGACTAGCGGGACCTCTCCCTACGAGCAGTACTTC.

The CDR3 loop is CASSLALDRGGDGYTF. The CDR3 coding sequence is TGCGCCAGCAGCTTGGCGTTGGACAGGGGCGGTGATGGCTACACCTTC. The chain uses TRBV5-1 and TRBJ1-2, with TRBD1 matching 9 bases. Germline V gene lookup returns CDR1 SGHRS and CDR2 YFSETQ. This CDR3 has 16 amino acids. J gave up 6 bases and V 0 bases, and 9 bases lay outside the gene matches.

This clone was detected once. A read error may account for a junction end that differs from germline. The chain couples TRBV19 to TRBJ1-5; 12 bases map to TRBD1. This CDR3 is built from 14 residues. From germline, CDR1 is LNHDA and CDR2 SQIVND (reference sequence). CDR3 nucleotide sequence: TGTGCCAGTAGTGGGACAGGGGGCAAGCAGCCCCAGCATTTT. As protein: CASSGTGGKQPQHF.

This clone appeared a few times. The V and J genes are TRBV19 and TRBJ2-1; TRBD1 matches at 8 bases. The V gene's germline CDR1 is LNHDA and CDR2 SQIVND (reference sequence). Trimming at V came to 8 bases and at J to 9 bases, leaving 3 bases not matched to a gene. The CDR3 loop spans 11 amino acids. DNA of the CDR3: TGTGCCAGTGGACAGGGTGGTGAGCAGTTCTTC. Its translation: CASGQGGEQFF.

The chain has TRBV6-6 and TRBJ2-1; tentative D call: TRBD2 (5 bases). The CDR3 spans 14 residues. CDR1 and CDR2 (germline): MNHNY, SVGAGI (reference sequence). The ends were cut back, 11 bases at V and 3 bases at J, with 17 bases in the middle. CDR3: CAGSRSFYYNEQFF. The DNA of the CDR3 is TGTGCCGGGAGTCGGTCGTTCTACTACAATGAGCAGTTCTTC.